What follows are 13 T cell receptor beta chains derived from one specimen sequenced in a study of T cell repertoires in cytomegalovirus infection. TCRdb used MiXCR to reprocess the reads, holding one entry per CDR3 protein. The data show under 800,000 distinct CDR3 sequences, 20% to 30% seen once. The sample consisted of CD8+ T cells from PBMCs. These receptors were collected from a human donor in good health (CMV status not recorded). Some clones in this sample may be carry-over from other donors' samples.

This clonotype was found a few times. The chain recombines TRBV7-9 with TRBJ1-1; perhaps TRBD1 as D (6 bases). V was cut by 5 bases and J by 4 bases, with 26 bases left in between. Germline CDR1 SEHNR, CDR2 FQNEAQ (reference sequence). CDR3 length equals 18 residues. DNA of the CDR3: TGTGCCAGCAGCGTCAGCCCGGGACAAGTCCCTCAGGGCACTGAAGCTTTCTTT. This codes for CASSVSPGQVPQGTEAFF.

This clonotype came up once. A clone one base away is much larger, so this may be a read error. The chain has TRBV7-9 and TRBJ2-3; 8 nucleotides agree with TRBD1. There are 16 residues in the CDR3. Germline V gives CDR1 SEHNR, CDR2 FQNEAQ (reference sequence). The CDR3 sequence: CVSSLKDRDLRDTQYF. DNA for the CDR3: TGTGTCAGCAGCTTAAAGGACAGGGATTTGAGAGATACGCAGTATTTT.

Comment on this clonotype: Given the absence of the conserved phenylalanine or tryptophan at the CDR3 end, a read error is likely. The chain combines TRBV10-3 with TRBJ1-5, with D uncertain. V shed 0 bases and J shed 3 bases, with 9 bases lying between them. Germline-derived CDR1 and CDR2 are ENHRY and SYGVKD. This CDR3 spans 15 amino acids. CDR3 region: CAISESDVLNQPQHL. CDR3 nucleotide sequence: TGTGCCATCAGTGAGTCCGACGTCCTCAATCAGCCCCAGCATCTT.

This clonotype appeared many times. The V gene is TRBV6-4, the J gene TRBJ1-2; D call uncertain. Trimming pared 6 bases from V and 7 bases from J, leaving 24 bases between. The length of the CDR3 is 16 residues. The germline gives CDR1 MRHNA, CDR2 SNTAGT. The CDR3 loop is CASRPTLTAPAAGYTF. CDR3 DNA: TGTGCCAGCAGGCCCACTTTAACAGCTCCTGCCGCTGGCTACACCTTC.

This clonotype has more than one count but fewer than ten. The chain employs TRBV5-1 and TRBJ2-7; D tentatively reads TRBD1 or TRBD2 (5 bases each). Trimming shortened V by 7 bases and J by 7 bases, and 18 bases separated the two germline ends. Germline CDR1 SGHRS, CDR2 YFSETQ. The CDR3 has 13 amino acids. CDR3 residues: CASRYGTVDEQYF. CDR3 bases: TGCGCCAGCCGTTACGGGACGGTTGATGAGCAGTACTTC.

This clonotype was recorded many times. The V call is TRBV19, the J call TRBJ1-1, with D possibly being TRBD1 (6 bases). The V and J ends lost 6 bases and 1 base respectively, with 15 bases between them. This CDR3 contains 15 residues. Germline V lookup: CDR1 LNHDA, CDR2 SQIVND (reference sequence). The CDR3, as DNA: TGTGCCAGTAGCTGGGGGGGCACCGAGAACACTGAAGCTTTCTTT. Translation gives CASSWGGTENTEAFF.

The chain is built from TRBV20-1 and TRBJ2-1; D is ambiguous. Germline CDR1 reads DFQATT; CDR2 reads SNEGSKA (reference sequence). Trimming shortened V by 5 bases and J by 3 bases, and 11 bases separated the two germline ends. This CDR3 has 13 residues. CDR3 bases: TGCAGTGCTTTGGCGGAAAACTACAATGAGCAGTTCTTC. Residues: CSALAENYNEQFF.

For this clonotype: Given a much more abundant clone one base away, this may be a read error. The CDR3 coding sequence is TGTACCAGCAGCTTAGGGCGGAACTACGAGCAGTACGTC. Translation: CTSSLGRNYEQYV. The V and J genes are TRBV7-8 and TRBJ2-7, with D unclear. The CDR3 consists of 13 residues. The germline gives CDR1 SGHVS, CDR2 FQNEAQ.

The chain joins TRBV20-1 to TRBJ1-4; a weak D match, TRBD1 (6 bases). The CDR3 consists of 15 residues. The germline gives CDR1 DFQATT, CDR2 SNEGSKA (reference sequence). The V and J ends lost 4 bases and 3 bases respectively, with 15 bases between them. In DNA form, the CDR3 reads TGCAGTGCTACCCCGGTGGGGGCCCCTAATGAAAAACTGTTTTTT. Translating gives CSATPVGAPNEKLFF.

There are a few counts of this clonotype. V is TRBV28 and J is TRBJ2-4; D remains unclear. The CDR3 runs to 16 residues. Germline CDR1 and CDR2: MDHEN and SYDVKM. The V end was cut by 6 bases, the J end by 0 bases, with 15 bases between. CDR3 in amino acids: CASSNGVQLAKNIQYF. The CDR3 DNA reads TGTGCCAGCAGCAATGGTGTTCAACTAGCCAAAAACATTCAGTACTTC. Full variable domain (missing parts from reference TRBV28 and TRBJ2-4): DVKVTQSSRYLVKRTGEKVFLECVQDMDHENMFWYRQDPGLGLRLIYFSYDVKMKEKGDIPEGYSVSREKKERFSLILESASTNQTSMYLCASSNGVQLAKNIQYFGAGTRLSVL.

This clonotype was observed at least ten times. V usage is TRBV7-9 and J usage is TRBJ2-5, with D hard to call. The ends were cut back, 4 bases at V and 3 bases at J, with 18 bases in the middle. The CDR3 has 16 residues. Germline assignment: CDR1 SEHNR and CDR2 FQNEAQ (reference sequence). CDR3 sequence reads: CASSSPVVTGKETQYF. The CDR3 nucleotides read TGTGCCAGCAGCTCCCCCGTAGTTACCGGTAAAGAGACCCAGTACTTC.

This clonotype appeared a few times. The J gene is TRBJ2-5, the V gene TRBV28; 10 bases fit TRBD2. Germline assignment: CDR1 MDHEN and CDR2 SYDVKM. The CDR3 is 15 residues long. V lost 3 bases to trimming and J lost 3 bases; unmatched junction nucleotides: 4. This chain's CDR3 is CASSFLAGVEETQYF. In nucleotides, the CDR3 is TGTGCCAGCAGTTTTCTAGCGGGGGTAGAAGAGACCCAGTACTTC.

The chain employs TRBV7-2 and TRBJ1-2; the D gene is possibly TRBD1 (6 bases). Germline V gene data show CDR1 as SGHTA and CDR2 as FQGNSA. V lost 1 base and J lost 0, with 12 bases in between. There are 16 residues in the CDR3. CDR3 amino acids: CASSLDQGTSNYGYTF. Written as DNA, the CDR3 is TGTGCCAGCAGCTTAGATCAGGGGACCTCTAACTATGGCTACACCTTC.